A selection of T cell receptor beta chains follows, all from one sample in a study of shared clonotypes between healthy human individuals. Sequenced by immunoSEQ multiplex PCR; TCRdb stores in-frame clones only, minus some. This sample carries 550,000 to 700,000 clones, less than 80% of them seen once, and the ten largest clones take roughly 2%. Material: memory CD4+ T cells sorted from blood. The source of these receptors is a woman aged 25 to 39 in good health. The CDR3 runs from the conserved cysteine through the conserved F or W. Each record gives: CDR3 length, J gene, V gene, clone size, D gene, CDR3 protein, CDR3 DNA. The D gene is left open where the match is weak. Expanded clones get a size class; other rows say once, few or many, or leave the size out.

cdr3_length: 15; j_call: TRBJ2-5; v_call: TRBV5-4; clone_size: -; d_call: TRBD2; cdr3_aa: CASSQGLAGAETQYF; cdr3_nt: TGTGCCAGCAGCCAAGGACTAGCGGGAGCAGAGACCCAGTACTTC
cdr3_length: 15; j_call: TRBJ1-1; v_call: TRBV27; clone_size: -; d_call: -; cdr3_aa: CASGDMGLRSTEAFF; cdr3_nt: TGTGCCAGCGGGGACATGGGCTTAAGAAGTACTGAAGCTTTCTTT
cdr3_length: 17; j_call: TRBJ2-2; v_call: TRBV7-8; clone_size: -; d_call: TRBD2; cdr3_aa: CASSITSGSAGTGELFF; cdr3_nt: TGTGCCAGCAGCATTACTAGCGGGAGTGCCGGCACCGGGGAGCTGTTTTTT
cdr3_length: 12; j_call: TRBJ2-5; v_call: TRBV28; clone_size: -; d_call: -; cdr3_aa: CASRGVKGTQYF; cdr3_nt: TGTGCCAGCAGGGGGGTCAAGGGGACCCAGTACTTC
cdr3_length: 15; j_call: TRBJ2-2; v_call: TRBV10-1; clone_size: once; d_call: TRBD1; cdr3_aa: CASSPGTENTGELFF; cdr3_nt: TGCGCCAGCTCTCCCGGGACAGAAAACACCGGGGAGCTGTTTTTT
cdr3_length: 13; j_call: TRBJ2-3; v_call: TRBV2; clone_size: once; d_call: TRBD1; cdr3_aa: CASGGQGVDTQYF; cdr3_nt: TGTGCCAGCGGAGGACAGGGGGTAGATACGCAGTATTTT
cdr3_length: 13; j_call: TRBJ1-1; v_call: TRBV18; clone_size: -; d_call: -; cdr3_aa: CASSGGEPTEAFF; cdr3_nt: TGTGCCAGCTCGGGGGGGGAACCCACTGAAGCTTTCTTT
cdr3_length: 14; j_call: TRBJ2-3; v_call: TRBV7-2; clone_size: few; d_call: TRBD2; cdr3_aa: CASKTGGPTDTQYF; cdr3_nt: TGTGCCAGCAAGACGGGAGGGCCGACAGATACGCAGTATTTT
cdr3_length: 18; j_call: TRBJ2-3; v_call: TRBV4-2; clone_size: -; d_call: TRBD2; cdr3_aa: CASSQESIAGLAGVTQYF; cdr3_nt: TGTGCCAGCAGCCAAGAATCCATTGCGGGACTAGCGGGAGTAACGCAGTATTTT
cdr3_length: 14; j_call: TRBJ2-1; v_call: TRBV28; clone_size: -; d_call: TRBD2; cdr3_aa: CASNQAGAGNEQFF; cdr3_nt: TGTGCCAGCAACCAAGCGGGAGCCGGCAATGAGCAGTTCTTC
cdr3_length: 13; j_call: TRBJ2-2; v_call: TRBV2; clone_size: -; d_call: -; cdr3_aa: CASRETNTGELFF; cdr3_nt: TGTGCCAGCAGGGAGACGAACACCGGGGAGCTGTTTTTT
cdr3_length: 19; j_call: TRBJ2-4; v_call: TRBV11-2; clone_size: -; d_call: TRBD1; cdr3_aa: CASSGPPGGQGEAKNIQYF; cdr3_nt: TGTGCCAGCAGCGGCCCCCCGGGCGGTCAGGGGGAGGCCAAAAACATTCAGTACTTC
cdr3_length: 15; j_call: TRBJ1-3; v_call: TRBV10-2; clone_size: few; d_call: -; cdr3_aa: CASSELLLSGNTIYF; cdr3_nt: TGCGCCAGCAGTGAGCTGTTACTCTCTGGAAACACCATATATTTT
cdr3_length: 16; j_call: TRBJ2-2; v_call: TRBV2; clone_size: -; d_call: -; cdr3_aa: CASSEAAPSDTGELFF; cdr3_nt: TGTGCCAGCAGTGAAGCGGCCCCTAGCGATACCGGGGAGCTGTTTTTT
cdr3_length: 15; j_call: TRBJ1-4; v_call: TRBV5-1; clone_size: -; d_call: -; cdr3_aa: CASSLGTARIEKLFF; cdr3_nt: TGCGCCAGCAGCTTGGGGACAGCGAGGATTGAAAAACTGTTTTTT
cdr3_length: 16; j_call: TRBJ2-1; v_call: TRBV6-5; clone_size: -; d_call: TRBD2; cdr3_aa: CASSFNLAGGFNEQFF; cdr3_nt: TGTGCCAGCAGTTTTAATCTAGCGGGAGGGTTCAATGAGCAGTTCTTC
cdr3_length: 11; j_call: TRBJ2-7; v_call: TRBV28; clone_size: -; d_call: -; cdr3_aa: CASWSTYEQYF; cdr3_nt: TGTGCCAGCTGGTCGACCTACGAGCAGTACTTC
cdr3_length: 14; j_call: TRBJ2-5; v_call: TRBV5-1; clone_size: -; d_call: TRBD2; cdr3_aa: CASSPGTSGGMVYF; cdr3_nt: TGCGCCAGCAGCCCCGGGACTAGCGGGGGAATGGTGTACTTC
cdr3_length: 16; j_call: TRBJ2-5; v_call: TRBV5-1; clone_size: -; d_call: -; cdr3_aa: CASSQKAGIVQETQYF; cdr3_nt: TGCGCCAGCAGCCAGAAAGCGGGTATAGTTCAAGAGACCCAGTACTTC
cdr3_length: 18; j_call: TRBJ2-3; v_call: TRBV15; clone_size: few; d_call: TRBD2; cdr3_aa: CATSRVHGAGVYADTQYF; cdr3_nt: TGTGCCACCAGCAGAGTGCACGGCGCGGGAGTTTACGCAGATACGCAGTATTTT
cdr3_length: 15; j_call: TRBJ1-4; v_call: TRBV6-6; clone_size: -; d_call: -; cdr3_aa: CASSYSTGLNEKLFF; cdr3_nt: TGTGCCAGCAGTTACTCGACGGGTTTAAATGAAAAACTGTTTTTT
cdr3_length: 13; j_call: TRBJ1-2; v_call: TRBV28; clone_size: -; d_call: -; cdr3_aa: CASSLVGVRGYTF; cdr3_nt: TGTGCCAGCAGTTTAGTAGGCGTGCGTGGCTACACCTTC
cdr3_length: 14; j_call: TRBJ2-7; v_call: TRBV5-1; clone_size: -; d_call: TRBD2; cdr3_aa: CASSLAGRVGEQYF; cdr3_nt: TGCGCCAGCAGCTTAGCGGGACGGGTTGGCGAGCAGTACTTC
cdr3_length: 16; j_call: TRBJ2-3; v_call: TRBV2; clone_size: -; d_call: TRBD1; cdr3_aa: CASSLRGGASPDTQYF; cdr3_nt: TGTGCCAGCAGTTTGAGAGGGGGCGCTTCGCCAGATACGCAGTATTTT
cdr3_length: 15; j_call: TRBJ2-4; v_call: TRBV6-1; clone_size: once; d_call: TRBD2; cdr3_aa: CASSEGEGRRNIQYF; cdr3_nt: TGTGCCAGCAGTGAAGGGGAGGGACGGCGAAACATTCAGTACTTC
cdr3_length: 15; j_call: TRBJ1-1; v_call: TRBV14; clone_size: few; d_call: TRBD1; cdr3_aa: CASSRVNRGMDEAFF; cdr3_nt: TGTGCCAGCAGCCGGGTTAACAGGGGGATGGATGAAGCTTTCTTT
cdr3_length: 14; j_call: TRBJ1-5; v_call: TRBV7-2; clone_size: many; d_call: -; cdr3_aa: CASSYAGFNQPQHF; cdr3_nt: TGTGCCAGCAGTTACGCGGGGTTCAATCAGCCCCAGCATTTT
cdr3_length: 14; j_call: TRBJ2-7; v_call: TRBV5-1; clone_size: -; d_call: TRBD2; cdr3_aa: CASSGSGRAGEQYF; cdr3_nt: TGCGCCAGCAGCGGGAGCGGGAGGGCGGGGGAGCAGTACTTC
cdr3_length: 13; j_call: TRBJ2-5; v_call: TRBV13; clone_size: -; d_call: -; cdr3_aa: CASSFQPGETQYF; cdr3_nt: TGTGCCAGCAGCTTCCAGCCGGGAGAAACCCAGTACTTC
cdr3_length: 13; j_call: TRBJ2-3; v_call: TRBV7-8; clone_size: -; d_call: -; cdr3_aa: CASGPVSTDTQYF; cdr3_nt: TGTGCCAGCGGGCCGGTAAGCACAGATACGCAGTATTTT
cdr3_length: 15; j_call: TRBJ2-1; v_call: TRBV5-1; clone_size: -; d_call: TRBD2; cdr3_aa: CASSMGGVSYNEQFF; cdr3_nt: TGCGCCAGCAGCATGGGAGGGGTCAGCTACAATGAGCAGTTCTTC